These 21 T cell receptor beta chains were all obtained from the same sample, sequenced in a study of T cells after posttransplantation cyclophosphamide. The table came from immunoSEQ multiplex PCR; TCRdb's copy has only in-frame clones and leaves some out. The sample consists of tens of thousands of clones, around 93% of them appearing once. Source material: PBMCs. The receptors here all came from a woman between 25 and 40 years old in good health and a related stem cell transplant donor.

The chain is built from TRBV5-1 and TRBJ1-1, with no clear D. Germline CDR1 reads SGHRS; CDR2 reads YFSETQ. The ends were cut back, 2 bases at V and 0 bases at J, with 5 bases in the middle. The CDR3 is 13 residues long. Here the CDR3 reads CASSFEVNTEAFF. The CDR3 coding sequence is TGCGCCAGCAGCTTCGAGGTGAACACTGAAGCTTTCTTT.

The gene calls are TRBV7-7 and TRBJ2-5, with 9 bases fitting TRBD2. Per germline, CDR1 SSHAT and CDR2 FNYEAQ (reference sequence). Germline trimming cut 4 bases from V and 5 bases from J; bases unmatched to any gene: 8. The CDR3 covers 15 residues. DNA for the CDR3: TGTGCCAGCAGCTCCATGCGGGGGGGCATGGAGACCCAGTACTTC. It translates to CASSSMRGGMETQYF.

This rearrangement joins TRBV6-5 to TRBJ2-7; D remains ambiguous. The CDR3 is 15 amino acids. CDR1 and CDR2 (germline): MNHEY, SVGAGI. Trimming shortened V by 3 bases and J by 2 bases, and 14 bases separated the two germline ends. CDR3 in DNA: TGTGCCAGCAGTTATTTTCAAGGGAAAGCCTACGAGCAGTACTTC. It codes for CASSYFQGKAYEQYF.

The chain uses TRBV18 and TRBJ2-3; possibly TRBD2 for D (7 bases). Germline V gene lookup returns CDR1 KGHSH and CDR2 LQKENI. This CDR3 spans 18 amino acids. V was shortened by 6 bases and J by 2 bases, with 24 bases between the two germline ends. This CDR3 reads CASSDVGGQLLNTDTQYF. The CDR3 DNA sequence: TGTGCCAGCTCCGACGTGGGGGGGCAACTCCTAAACACAGATACGCAGTATTTT.

This clone was seen a handful of times. The chain recombines TRBV10-2 with TRBJ1-5; TRBD1 aligns across 8 bases. The CDR3 runs to 14 residues. Germline V gene lookup returns CDR1 WSHSY and CDR2 SAAADI. J lost 6 bases, V lost 5 bases, and 6 bases had no gene match. CDR3: CASSPTGGSQPQHF. CDR3 nucleotides: TGCGCCAGCAGTCCTACAGGGGGAAGTCAGCCCCAGCATTTT.

The J gene is TRBJ1-1, the V gene TRBV21-1. TRBV21-1 is designated a pseudogene. This CDR3 is 17 amino acids long. The CDR3: CASSKEPTAGGFGEAFF. In DNA form, the CDR3 reads TGTGCCAGCAGCAAAGAACCTACGGCGGGGGGTTTCGGTGAAGCTTTCTTT.

This chain links TRBV15 with TRBJ2-5; the match to TRBD1 covers 9 bases. From germline, CDR1 is LNHNV and CDR2 YYDKDF (reference sequence). The CDR3 consists of 14 residues. V was clipped by 5 bases and J by 1 base; unmatched bases: 2. The CDR3: CATSLDRGQETQYF. CDR3 nucleotide sequence: TGTGCCACCAGCCTGGACAGGGGCCAAGAGACCCAGTACTTC.

This chain joins TRBV4-3 and TRBJ2-1; D is possibly TRBD1 or TRBD2 (5 bases each). Trimming left V 0 bases short and J 0 bases short, with 9 bases between. Germline assignment: CDR1 LGHNA and CDR2 YSLEER. CDR3 length: 16 residues. The CDR3 DNA follows: TGCGCCAGCAGCCAAGATGGGGACGGCTCCTACAATGAGCAGTTCTTC. It is translated as CASSQDGDGSYNEQFF.

The V gene is TRBV11-2, the J gene TRBJ2-5, with D unclear. The CDR3 has 13 amino acids. V gave up 5 bases and J gave up 0 bases, with 7 bases separating them. From germline, CDR1 is SGHAT and CDR2 FQNNGV. The CDR3 DNA reads as TGTGCCAGCAGCGGTGGGTACCAAGAGACCCAGTACTTC. Translated, it gives CASSGGYQETQYF. Supplemented by reference TRBV11-2 and TRBJ2-5, the full variable domain reads EAGVAQSPRYKIIEKRQSVAFWCNPISGHATLYWYQQILGQGPKLLIQFQNNGVVDDSQLPKDRFSAERLKGVDSTLKIQPAKLEDSAVYLCASSGGYQETQYFGPGTRLLVL.

The chain employs TRBV18 and TRBJ1-2; 8 nucleotides align to TRBD1. This CDR3 has 15 residues. V was pared by 0 bases and J by 5 bases, with 5 bases of the junction left unmatched. Germline assignment: CDR1 KGHSH and CDR2 LQKENI. CDR3 nucleotides: TGTGCCAGCTCACCACCGCCAGGGGGCCGGTATGGCTACACCTTC. Its translation: CASSPPPGGRYGYTF.

V is TRBV9 and J is TRBJ2-1, with D perhaps TRBD2 (7 bases). The germline gives CDR1 SGDLS, CDR2 YYNGEE. CDR3 size: 17 residues. Trimming removed 0 bases from V and 4 bases from J, with 17 bases in between. The CDR3 loop is CASSVELGASGYNEQFF. As DNA, the CDR3 is TGTGCCAGCAGCGTAGAATTGGGGGCTAGCGGATACAATGAGCAGTTCTTC.

The J gene is TRBJ2-7, the V gene TRBV6-5; no clear D. With 7 bases removed from V and 2 bases from J, the gap between germline ends came to 15 bases. Germline lookup yields CDR1 MNHEY and CDR2 SVGAGI. This CDR3 region has 14 residues. CDR3 residues: CASTTSTPTYEQYF. As DNA, the CDR3 is TGTGCCAGCACCACCTCGACACCCACCTACGAGCAGTACTTC.

This chain uses TRBV11-2 with TRBJ1-2; D gene uncertain. The length of the CDR3 is 14 residues. Trimming removed 0 bases from V and 6 bases from J, with 11 bases in between. The germline V gene encodes CDR1 SGHAT and CDR2 FQNNGV. CDR3 amino acids: CASSLETGLDGYTF. For the CDR3, the DNA is TGTGCCAGCAGCTTAGAAACTGGGTTAGATGGCTACACCTTC.

The count of this clone is one. The rearrangement joins TRBV4-3 to TRBJ1-4; 7 positions match TRBD1. With 1 base clipped from V and 6 bases from J, the junction kept 11 bases outside the gene matches. CDR1 and CDR2 (germline): LGHNA, YSLEER. This CDR3 has 17 residues. The CDR3 bases are TGCGCCAGCAGCCAAGGGATTGACAGGGCCCGAGATGAAAAACTGTTTTTT. It encodes CASSQGIDRARDEKLFF.

This clone has just a few counts. The V gene is TRBV5-5, the J gene TRBJ2-3; possibly TRBD2 for D (6 bases). From germline, CDR1 is SGHKS and CDR2 YYEKEE (reference sequence). The CDR3 consists of 17 residues. V was pared by 3 bases and J by 4 bases, with 21 bases between. The CDR3 reads CASSYTGGNEGADTQYF. DNA for the CDR3: TGTGCCAGCAGCTATACGGGCGGGAATGAGGGCGCAGATACGCAGTATTTT.

This chain links TRBV11-2 with TRBJ2-5, with D perhaps TRBD1 (7 bases). The germline V and J ends were trimmed by 3 bases and 4 bases, with 9 bases remaining between them. Germline values: CDR1 SGHAT, CDR2 FQNNGV. The CDR3 has 13 residues. CDR3 loop: CASSFQGGETQYF. The DNA of the CDR3 is TGTGCCAGCAGCTTCCAGGGGGGAGAGACCCAGTACTTC.

The V call is TRBV6-6, the J call TRBJ1-5, with D maybe TRBD1 (6 bases). The CDR3 spans 14 residues. Germline V gives CDR1 MNHNY, CDR2 SVGAGI (reference sequence). Trimming left V 8 bases short and J 0 bases short, with 11 bases between. The CDR3 here is CASQRGDSNQPQHF. The CDR3 DNA reads TGTGCCAGCCAGAGGGGGGATAGCAATCAGCCCCAGCATTTT.

This chain joins TRBV6-6 and TRBJ1-4, with D possibly being TRBD1 (5 bases). From germline, CDR1 is MNHNY and CDR2 SVGAGI (reference sequence). The CDR3 is 15 residues long. Trimming took 2 bases from V and 7 from J, leaving 14 bases between them. The CDR3 loop is CASSYPERGGEKLFF. CDR3 DNA sequence: TGTGCCAGCAGTTACCCCGAGCGGGGGGGTGAAAAACTGTTTTTT.

The chain combines TRBV5-5 with TRBJ1-3, with 7 bases fitting TRBD1. V trimming: 4 bases; J trimming: 0 bases; junction bases outside the gene matches: 4. Per the germline V gene, CDR1 is SGHKS and CDR2 is YYEKEE (reference sequence). This CDR3 is built from 15 residues. This CDR3 reads CASSTGQSSGNTIYF. CDR3 in DNA: TGTGCCAGCAGCACGGGACAGAGCTCTGGAAACACCATATATTTT.

The chain recombines TRBV2 with TRBJ2-1, with D perhaps TRBD1 (6 bases). With 5 bases removed from V and 2 bases from J, the gap between germline ends came to 19 bases. Germline V lookup: CDR1 SNHLY, CDR2 FYNNEI. The CDR3 totals 17 residues. In nucleotides, the CDR3 is TGTGCCAGCAGTCTGTCGAACTCAGGGGTCGCCTACAATGAGCAGTTCTTC. Amino acids: CASSLSNSGVAYNEQFF.

This clone was found once. V gene TRBV7-9 combines with J gene TRBJ2-5; the D gene is possibly TRBD1 (6 bases). Germline CDR1 SEHNR, CDR2 FQNEAQ (reference sequence). V lost 3 bases and J 1 base, leaving 12 bases between the germline ends. The CDR3 totals 15 residues. As DNA, the CDR3 is TGTGCCAGCAGCTTTTGGACAGACCCCCAAGAGACCCAGTACTTC. Translation gives CASSFWTDPQETQYF.